The 26 T cell receptor beta chains presented below share a single source sample, sequenced in a study of T cell changes during pregnancy in multiple sclerosis. The repertoire was sequenced with immunoSEQ multiplex PCR; TCRdb's copy has only in-frame clones and lacks some. Of about 100,000 clones in the sample, roughly 92% were seen once. The input for sequencing was peripheral blood, taken after pregnancy. The receptors were sampled from a female donor with multiple sclerosis, enrolled in a pregnancy study.

V usage is TRBV19 and J usage is TRBJ2-3; TRBD2 aligns across 11 bases. V was pared by 9 bases and J by 1 base, with 0 bases of the junction left unmatched. The length of the CDR3 is 13 residues. From germline, CDR1 is LNHDA and CDR2 SQIVND (reference sequence). The CDR3 nucleotides read TGTGCCAGACTAGCGGGGGGCACAGATACGCAGTATTTT. The encoded protein is CARLAGGTDTQYF.

The chain uses TRBV9 and TRBJ2-2, with 9 bases lining up with TRBD1. Germline CDR1 SGDLS, CDR2 YYNGEE. The junction had 9 bases not matched to a gene; V was cut back by 3 bases and J by 0 bases. The CDR3 has 18 residues. CDR3 sequence (DNA): TGTGCCAGCAGCGGTCGAGGAGGGACAGGGACGAACACCGGGGAGCTGTTTTTT. It translates to CASSGRGGTGTNTGELFF.

The V and J genes are TRBV20-1 and TRBJ1-1; D unclear. This CDR3 has 10 residues. V was cut by 5 bases and J by 7 bases, with 8 bases left in between. CDR1 DFQATT and CDR2 SNEGSKA come from the germline V gene (reference sequence). The CDR3 loop is CSAASGEAFF. The CDR3 DNA is TGCAGTGCTGCCTCGGGTGAAGCTTTCTTT.

V and J are TRBV7-6 and TRBJ1-2; 7 positions match TRBD1. This CDR3 has 12 amino acids. The germline V gene has CDR1 SGHVS and CDR2 FNYEAQ. With V trimmed by 5 bases and J by 4 bases, 1 base remained unmatched. The CDR3 DNA reads TGTGCCAGCAGCAGGGACAGCTATGGCTACACCTTC. Protein product: CASSRDSYGYTF.

The chain joins TRBV5-1 to TRBJ2-4; unclear D gene. The length of the CDR3 is 16 residues. Trimming took off 0 bases at V and 1 base at J, with 11 bases between the two ends. CDR1 is SGHRS and CDR2 is YFSETQ in the germline V gene. The CDR3 DNA reads TGCGCCAGCAGCTTGGGTAGAACAGTGGCCAAAAACATTCAGTACTTC. Protein sequence: CASSLGRTVAKNIQYF.

This clone was observed a single time. This rearrangement joins TRBV2 to TRBJ2-7, with D possibly matching TRBD1 (5 bases). Germline V lookup: CDR1 SNHLY, CDR2 FYNNEI. This CDR3 is built from 14 residues. Trimming pared 7 bases from V and 0 bases from J, leaving 13 bases between. The CDR3 nucleotides read TGTGCCAGCACACGGACATACTACTCCTACGAGCAGTACTTC. It is translated as CASTRTYYSYEQYF. Together with reference TRBV2 and TRBJ2-7, the CDR3 gives the full variable domain: EPEVTQTPSHQVTQMGQEVILRCVPISNHLYFYWYRQILGQKVEFLVSFYNNEISEKSEIFDDQFSVERPDGSNFTLKIRSTKLEDSAMYFCASTRTYYSYEQYFGPGTRLTVT.

The chain is built from TRBV11-1 and TRBJ2-7, with TRBD2 as a possible D gene (6 bases). V lost 4 bases, J lost 6 bases, and 16 bases lay in between. The CDR3 loop spans 14 amino acids. The V gene's germline CDR1 is SGHAT and CDR2 FQDESV (reference sequence). CDR3 sequence reads: CASSWSGPEGEQYF. In nucleotides, the CDR3 is TGTGCCAGCAGCTGGTCCGGGCCGGAGGGCGAGCAGTACTTC. Full variable domain (missing parts from reference TRBV11-1 and TRBJ2-7): EAEVAQSPRYKITEKSQAVAFWCDPISGHATLYWYRQILGQGPELLVQFQDESVVDDSQLPKDRFSAERLKGVDSTLKIQPAELGDSAMYLCASSWSGPEGEQYFGPGTRLTVT.

The chain links TRBV18 to TRBJ1-1; D remains ambiguous. CDR1 and CDR2 from the germline V gene are KGHSH and LQKENI. The CDR3 has 14 amino acids. The V end was cut by 1 base, the J end by 3 bases, with 9 bases between. CDR3 nucleotide sequence: TGTGCCAGCTCACCACGAGGGTCGGACACTGAAGCTTTCTTT. Protein: CASSPRGSDTEAFF. Variable domain in full (rest from reference TRBV18 and TRBJ1-1): NAGVMQNPRHLVRRRGQEARLRCSPMKGHSHVYWYRQLPEEGLKFMVYLQKENIIDESGMPKERFSAEFPKEGPSILRIQQVVRGDSAAYFCASSPRGSDTEAFFGQGTRLTVV.

This chain uses TRBV5-1 with TRBJ2-7; 12 nucleotides match TRBD2. The CDR3 runs 15 residues. Germline CDR1 is SGHRS and CDR2 is YFSETQ. The junction had 4 bases not matched to a gene; V was cut back by 4 bases and J by 2 bases. The chain's CDR3 is CASSTSGGPTYEQYF. CDR3 nucleotide sequence: TGCGCCAGCAGCACTAGCGGGGGGCCTACCTACGAGCAGTACTTC.

V usage is TRBV2 and J usage is TRBJ1-5; the match to TRBD1 covers 10 bases. This CDR3 comprises 14 residues. After removal of 8 bases from V and 5 bases from J, the junction contained 6 bases not matched to a gene. Germline loops: CDR1 SNHLY, CDR2 FYNNEI. CDR3 DNA: TGTGCCAGCGGCCGACAGGGGGCCGATCAGCCCCAGCATTTT. It codes for CASGRQGADQPQHF.

The chain couples TRBV20-1 to TRBJ1-2; D call uncertain. This CDR3 has 11 amino acids. Per germline, CDR1 DFQATT and CDR2 SNEGSKA (reference sequence). In nucleotides, the CDR3 is TGCAGCACCGCGGGGTCCTATGGCTACACCTTC. It is translated as CSTAGSYGYTF.

This clone appeared a single time. CDR3 amino acids: CASSEGADRVIAKNIQYF. The DNA for the CDR3 is TGTGCCAGCAGTGAAGGGGCAGACAGAGTCATAGCCAAAAACATTCAGTACTTC. This sequence joins TRBV2 and TRBJ2-4; possible D gene TRBD1, 5 bases. Germline lookup yields CDR1 SNHLY and CDR2 FYNNEI. The CDR3 runs 18 residues. V was pared by 1 base and J by 0 bases, with 16 bases between.

The rearrangement links TRBV7-8 to TRBJ1-5; 7 bases align to TRBD1. Losses at the gene ends were 5 bases for V and 4 bases for J; bases not matched to a gene: 2. In germline, CDR1 is SGHVS, CDR2 FQNEAQ. The CDR3 covers 13 residues. The CDR3 DNA sequence: TGTGCCAGCAGCCAGACAGGGAATCAGCCCCAGCATTTT. Protein sequence: CASSQTGNQPQHF.

The V and J genes are TRBV11-3 and TRBJ2-7; 9 nucleotides line up with TRBD1. In germline, CDR1 is SGHNT, CDR2 YENEEA. V lost 5 bases, J lost 3 bases, and 5 bases stayed unmatched. The CDR3 sequence is 14 residues long. Here the CDR3 DNA reads TGTGCCAGCAGCCGCGGGACAGGGAGCTACGAGCAGTACTTC. It codes for CASSRGTGSYEQYF.

The chain is built from TRBV27 and TRBJ2-3; 7 nucleotides match TRBD2. Germline trimming cut 7 bases from V and 2 bases from J; bases unmatched to any gene: 9. The V gene's germline CDR1 is MNHEY and CDR2 SMNVEV (reference sequence). The CDR3 length is 15 residues. CDR3 bases: TGTGCCAGCACCCCGTGGGGGGGGACCACAGATACGCAGTATTTT. Residues: CASTPWGGTTDTQYF.

CDR3 region: CASSEYIRGATGELFF. CDR3 DNA sequence: TGTGCCAGCAGTGAATATATCAGGGGAGCCACCGGGGAGCTGTTTTTT. V usage is TRBV25-1 and J usage is TRBJ2-2; tentatively, D is TRBD1 (6 bases). CDR3 length: 16 amino acids. V was clipped by 0 bases and J by 4 bases, with 12 bases between them. The germline V gene encodes CDR1 MGHDK and CDR2 SYGVNS.

The rearrangement links TRBV2 to TRBJ2-1, with TRBD2 identical over 8 bases. The germline gives CDR1 SNHLY, CDR2 FYNNEI. Unmatched junction bases numbered 10, after V lost 6 bases and J lost 12 bases. The CDR3 sequence is 13 residues long. The CDR3 spells CASRDGGDRSQFF. The CDR3 region has the DNA TGTGCCAGCAGGGACGGGGGGGATCGGTCGCAGTTCTTC.

V gene TRBV5-1 combines with J gene TRBJ1-1; 9 bases match TRBD1. With 3 bases clipped from V and 4 bases from J, the junction kept 4 bases outside the gene matches. This CDR3 contains 14 residues. Germline V gene data show CDR1 as SGHRS and CDR2 as YFSETQ. The CDR3 bases are TGCGCCAGCAGCTCGGGGACAGGGCCCACTGAAGCTTTCTTT. This translates into CASSSGTGPTEAFF.

The J gene is TRBJ2-3, the V gene TRBV5-6; TRBD2 matches 8 bases. The CDR3 covers 16 residues. Germline CDR1 and CDR2: SGHDT and YYEEEE. After removal of 5 bases from V and 2 bases from J, the junction contained 10 bases not matched to a gene. CDR3 loop: CASSARISGDTDTQYF. In nucleotides, the CDR3 is TGTGCCAGCAGTGCCCGGATTAGCGGGGACACAGATACGCAGTATTTT.

This clone was found once. This chain connects TRBV6-4 to TRBJ2-3, with 10 bases lining up with TRBD2. Unmatched junction bases numbered 8, after V lost 3 bases and J lost 5 bases. Germline V lookup: CDR1 MRHNA, CDR2 SNTAGT. There are 16 residues in the CDR3. The CDR3 spells CASSESSGGSQDTQYF. In nucleotides, the CDR3 is TGTGCCAGCAGTGAGTCTAGCGGGGGTTCCCAAGATACGCAGTATTTT.

This chain uses TRBV9 with TRBJ2-5, with D perhaps matching TRBD2 (5 bases). V lost 0 bases, J lost 5 bases, and 14 bases lay in between. Germline V CDR1 and CDR2: SGDLS, YYNGEE. The CDR3 contains 15 residues. The CDR3 coding sequence is TGTGCCAGCAGCGTAGTCGTCGGGATGGGGGAGACCCAGTACTTC. Amino acids: CASSVVVGMGETQYF.

J is TRBJ1-2 and V is TRBV6-1, with a weak D call TRBD1 (5 bases). Per germline, CDR1 MNHNS and CDR2 SASEGT. The length of the CDR3 is 11 residues. V shed 5 bases and J shed 8 bases, with 9 bases lying between them. This CDR3 reads CASSNSGGYTF. CDR3 DNA sequence: TGTGCCAGCAGTAACTCAGGGGGCTACACCTTC.

The sample holds one count of this clone. V is TRBV9 and J is TRBJ2-4, with D possibly TRBD2 on 5 matching bases. Trimming stripped 0 bases from V and 6 bases from J, with 10 bases between. The CDR3 runs to 14 residues. Germline CDR1 reads SGDLS; CDR2 reads YYNGEE. The CDR3 loop is CASSVATGRNIQYF. DNA for the CDR3: TGTGCCAGCAGCGTAGCCACGGGGAGAAACATTCAGTACTTC.

The rearrangement links TRBV18 to TRBJ2-7, with D possibly TRBD1 on 6 matching bases. The CDR3 runs to 15 residues. V was cut by 6 bases and J by 3 bases, with 18 bases left in between. Germline CDR1 reads KGHSH; CDR2 reads LQKENI. The CDR3 reads CASSRTETEVYEQYF. The CDR3 DNA reads as TGTGCCAGCTCTAGGACAGAAACCGAGGTCTACGAGCAGTACTTC.

The genes are TRBV5-4 and TRBJ1-4; 8 nucleotides align to TRBD1. V lost 3 bases to trimming and J lost 4 bases; unmatched junction nucleotides: 8. This CDR3 comprises 16 residues. Germline-derived CDR1 and CDR2 are SGHNT and YYREEE (reference sequence). For the CDR3, the DNA is TGTGCCAGCAGCTCAGCAGGGGGCGCGGTTAATGAAAAACTGTTTTTT. It specifies CASSSAGGAVNEKLFF.

V usage is TRBV5-6 and J usage is TRBJ2-1; D unclear. The CDR3 sequence is 16 residues long. With 1 base removed from V and 2 bases from J, the gap between germline ends came to 13 bases. The V gene's germline CDR1 is SGHDT and CDR2 YYEEEE. The CDR3 DNA is TGTGCCAGCAGCTTGAAGTCCCAGTACACCTACAATGAGCAGTTCTTC. It yields the protein CASSLKSQYTYNEQFF.